This entry concerns a single T cell receptor (beta chain). Germline V CDR1 and CDR2: MNHEY, SMNVEV (reference sequence). V was pared by 5 bases and J by 0 bases, with 5 bases between. The CDR3 totals 12 residues. Assay used: immunoSEQ multiplex PCR; TCRdb lists only in-frame clones, some missing. Of approximately 96,000 clones listed, around 93% are singletons. The data originate from a study of PD-1 blockade in classical Hodgkin lymphoma. Indicated time point: cycle 4 day 1 (C4D1), after six to seven weeks of nivolumab. Each patient experienced a relapse that followed autologous stem cell transplantation, and brentuximab vedotin exposure varied.

The receptor was derived from a human donor with classical Hodgkin lymphoma. Material: peripheral blood mononuclear cells (PBMCs), obtained before the fourth cycle of nivolumab. This chain uses TRBV27 with TRBJ2-7; D is undetermined. CDR3 bases: TGTGCCAGCAGTAGTAGCTCCTACGAGCAGTACTTC. This gives the protein CASSSSSYEQYF.